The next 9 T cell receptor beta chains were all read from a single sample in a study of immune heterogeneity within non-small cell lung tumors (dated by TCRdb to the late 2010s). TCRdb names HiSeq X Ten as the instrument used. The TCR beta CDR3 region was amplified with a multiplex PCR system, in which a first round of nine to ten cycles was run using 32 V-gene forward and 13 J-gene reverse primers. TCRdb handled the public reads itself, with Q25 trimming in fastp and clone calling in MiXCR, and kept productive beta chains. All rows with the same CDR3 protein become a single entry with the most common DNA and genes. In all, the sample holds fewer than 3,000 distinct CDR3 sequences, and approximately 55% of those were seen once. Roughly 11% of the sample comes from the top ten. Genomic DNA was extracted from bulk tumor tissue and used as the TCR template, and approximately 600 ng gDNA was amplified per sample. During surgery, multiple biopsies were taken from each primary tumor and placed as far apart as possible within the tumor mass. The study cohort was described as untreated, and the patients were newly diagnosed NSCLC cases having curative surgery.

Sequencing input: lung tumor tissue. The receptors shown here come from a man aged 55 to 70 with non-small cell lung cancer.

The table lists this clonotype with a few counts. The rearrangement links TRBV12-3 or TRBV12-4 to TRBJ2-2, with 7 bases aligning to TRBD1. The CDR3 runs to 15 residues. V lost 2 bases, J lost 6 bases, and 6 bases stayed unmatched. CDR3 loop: CASSLKGGWSGELFF. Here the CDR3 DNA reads TGTGCCAGCAGTTTAAAAGGGGGCTGGTCCGGGGAGCTGTTTTTT.

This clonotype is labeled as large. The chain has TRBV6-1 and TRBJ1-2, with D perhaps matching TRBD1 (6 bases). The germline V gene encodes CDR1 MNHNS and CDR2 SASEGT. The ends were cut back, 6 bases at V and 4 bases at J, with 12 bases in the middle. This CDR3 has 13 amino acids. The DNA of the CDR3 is TGTGCCAGCAGCCCGACAGGTACCTATGGCTACACCTTC. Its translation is CASSPTGTYGYTF.

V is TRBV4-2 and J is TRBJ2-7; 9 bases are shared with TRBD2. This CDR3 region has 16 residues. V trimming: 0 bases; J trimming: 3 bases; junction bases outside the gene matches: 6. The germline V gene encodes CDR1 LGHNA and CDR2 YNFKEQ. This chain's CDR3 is CASSQEDSGSYYEQYF. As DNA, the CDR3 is TGTGCCAGCAGCCAAGAGGATAGCGGGAGTTACTACGAGCAGTACTTC.

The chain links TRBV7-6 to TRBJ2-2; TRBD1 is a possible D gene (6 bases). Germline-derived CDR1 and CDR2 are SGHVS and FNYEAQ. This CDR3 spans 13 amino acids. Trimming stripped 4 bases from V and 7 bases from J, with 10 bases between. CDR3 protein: CASSSRGVGELFF. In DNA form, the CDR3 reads TGTGCCAGCAGCTCCAGGGGAGTCGGGGAGCTGTTTTTT.

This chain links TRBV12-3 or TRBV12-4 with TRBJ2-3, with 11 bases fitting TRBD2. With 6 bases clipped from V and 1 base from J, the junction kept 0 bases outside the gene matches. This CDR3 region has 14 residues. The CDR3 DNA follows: TGTGCCAGCAGACTAGCGGGAGGCACAGATACGCAGTATTTT. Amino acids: CASRLAGGTDTQYF.

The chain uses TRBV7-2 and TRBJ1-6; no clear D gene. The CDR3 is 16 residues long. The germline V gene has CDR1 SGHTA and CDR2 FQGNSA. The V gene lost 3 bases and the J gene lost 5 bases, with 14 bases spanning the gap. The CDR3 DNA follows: TGTGCCAGCAGCTTCCCCGGGGTCGGTGATAATTCACCCCTCCACTTT. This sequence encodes CASSFPGVGDNSPLHF.

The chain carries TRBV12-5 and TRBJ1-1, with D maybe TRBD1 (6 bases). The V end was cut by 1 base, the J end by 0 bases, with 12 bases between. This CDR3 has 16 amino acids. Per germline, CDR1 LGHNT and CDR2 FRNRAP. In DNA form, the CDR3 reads TGTGCTAGTGGTTTGGCGAAAGGGACAATGAACACTGAAGCTTTCTTT. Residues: CASGLAKGTMNTEAFF.

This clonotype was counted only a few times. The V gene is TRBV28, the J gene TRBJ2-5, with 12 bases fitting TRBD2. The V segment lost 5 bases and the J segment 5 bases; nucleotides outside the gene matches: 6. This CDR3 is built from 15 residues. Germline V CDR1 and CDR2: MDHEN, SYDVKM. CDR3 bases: TGTGCCAGCAGTCGACTAGCGGGAGTCCTTGAGACCCAGTACTTC. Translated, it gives CASSRLAGVLETQYF.

The DNA of the CDR3 is TGCGCCAGCAGCTCGGGTGGCACAGATACGCAGTATTTT. Translated, it gives CASSSGGTDTQYF. V and J are TRBV5-1 and TRBJ2-3; no definite D call. V lost 3 bases to trimming and J lost 1 base, with 6 bases between them. The CDR3 has 13 residues. Germline CDR1 is SGHRS and CDR2 is YFSETQ.